The entry below describes one T cell receptor beta chain. In this sample, this clonotype turned up a few times. Its antigen is unknown. It has no much larger one-base neighbor in the sample; base qualities were not kept. To prepare the library, 5' RACE was applied. The instrument was a NextSeq 500. In the TCR library protocol, unique molecular identifiers were attached to individual cDNA molecules to correct for PCR bias and sequencing error. Both TCR alpha and beta chains were sequenced, and tight co-correlation was observed between alpha and beta sequence abundances in each sample. The original pipeline was this. Decombinator V4 was used to annotate the V gene, J gene and CDR3 of the TCR sequences. TCRs were defined as expanded if a significant change between any two time points was detected under a Poisson model with p below 0.0001. TCR abundances were normalised to the total number of TCRs sequenced per sample and expressed as counts per million. MAIT TCRs were defined by TRAV1-2 paired with TRAJ12, TRAJ20 or TRAJ33, and iNKT TCRs by TRAV10 paired with TRAJ18. VDJdb, accessed 1 November 2021, was searched for CMV, EBV and SARS-CoV-2 annotated TCRs, with TCRs annotated for multiple antigens excluded. The raw public data were reprocessed by TCRdb itself: fastp quality trimming at Q25, MiXCR clonotype calling, in-frame beta chains only. Rows are combined by CDR3 protein, so each entry shows the most common genes and DNA. It is TCRdb's table, rather than the study itself, that gives the V and J calls and clone size. The sample table records some 71,000 distinct CDR3 sequences; over 9.5% of these occur just once. About 6% of the sample lies in the top ten.

The data were taken from a study of early T cells in non-severe SARS-CoV-2 infection (dated by TCRdb to about 2021). Concerning the study at large: Bulk RNA from unsorted whole blood was used for TCR sequencing, so alpha and beta chains could not be paired. Study-wide findings and limitations: VDJdb matching was skewed toward anti-spike CD8 responses, so virus-specific expansions were likely underestimated and private and CD4 specificities were missed.

Including the terminal cysteine and phenylalanine, the CDR3 comprises 14 residues. Only the CDR3 DNA is retained, 42 bases long and in frame from the first base. V gives up 4 bases and J gives up 1 base, and the segment between their germline ends measures 10 bases. CDR1 and CDR2 were assigned from the germline V gene as SGHTA and FQGNSA. Set within a cohort of healthcare workers in London, UK, this nested case-control study involved weekly PCR testing of nasopharyngeal swabs along with blood sampling. Healthcare workers were recruited between 23 and 31 March 2020, during the week of the UK lockdown, and were followed weekly for up to about 15 weeks.

The chain joins TRBV7-2 to TRBJ1-1, with a tentative D gene TRBD1 over 6 matching bases. This specimen consisted of whole blood, obtained at baseline. This TCR was sampled from an adult who was a healthcare worker with PCR-confirmed SARS-CoV-2 infection or an uninfected control (not recorded which). The sequence in DNA is TGTGCCAGCAGCTCATGGGGGGCGAACACTGAAGCTTTCTTT. This codes for CASSSWGANTEAFF.